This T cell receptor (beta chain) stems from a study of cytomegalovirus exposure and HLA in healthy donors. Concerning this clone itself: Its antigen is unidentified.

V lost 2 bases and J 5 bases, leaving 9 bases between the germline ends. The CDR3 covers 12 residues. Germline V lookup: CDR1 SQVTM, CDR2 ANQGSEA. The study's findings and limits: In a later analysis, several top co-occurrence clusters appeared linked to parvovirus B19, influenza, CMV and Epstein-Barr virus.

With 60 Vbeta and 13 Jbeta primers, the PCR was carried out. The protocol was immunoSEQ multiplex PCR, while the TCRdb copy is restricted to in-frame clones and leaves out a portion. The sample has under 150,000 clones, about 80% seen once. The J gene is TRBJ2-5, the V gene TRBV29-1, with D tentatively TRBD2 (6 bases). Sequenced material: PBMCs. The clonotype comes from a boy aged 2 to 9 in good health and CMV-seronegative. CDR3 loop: CSVEPGSETQYF. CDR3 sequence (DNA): TGCAGCGTTGAACCCGGGAGTGAGACCCAGTACTTC.